This is a list of T cell receptor beta chains from one sample in a study of CD8 T cells in Susac syndrome. TCRdb reprocessed the immunoSEQ multiplex PCR reads with MiXCR, giving one entry per CDR3 protein. This sample has around 130,000 distinct CDR3 sequences, with around 96% found just once. Input material: CD4+ T cells from PBMCs. These receptors came from a human donor with Susac syndrome. The conserved cysteine and the conserved F or W are not part of the CDR3 here.

v_call | cdr3_aa
TRBV29-1 | SVEGGPDDQPQH
TRBV20-1 | SAPGLAGVYEQY
TRBV9 | ASSVGPVVDEQY
TRBV7-2 | ASSPGGTGSRNIQY
TRBV18 | ASSRQGPAGYT
TRBV20-1 | SAGGPSTDTQY
TRBV3-1 | ASSEDGYEPQH
TRBV2 | ASSATGLPTGETQY
TRBV28 | ASSWAAGYSYEQY
TRBV20-1 | SARDPGLVRGEQF
TRBV29-1 | SVEVPVSNTGELF
TRBV7-9 | ASSLAGAGYEQY
TRBV7-2 | ASSFSGSSYNEQF
TRBV7-2 | ASSLGQLYQETQY
TRBV2 | ASSPEGVYNEQF
TRBV3-1 | ASSLPTGGYT
TRBV20-1 | SARRLAGETQY
TRBV5-1 | ASSQTGGPNEQF
TRBV29-1 | SDSQGAGYNEQF
TRBV29-1 | SVEGLPGSYNEQF
TRBV2 | ASRASPMAYEQY
TRBV5-1 | ASSGPSGSTDTQY
TRBV3-1 | ASSQAGLGTEAF
TRBV4-1 | ASSQAPGQEEQY
TRBV18 | ASSPGTTETQY
TRBV4-2 | ASSQWGVGYT
TRBV12-3/TRBV12-4 | ASSPPSYFTDTQY
TRBV18 | ASSPDLGGYT
TRBV3-1 | ASSQFEGALAGTQF
TRBV29-1 | SAPGLAGSYNEQF
TRBV28 | ASTRTGYTGELF
TRBV20-1 | SARDGTRWNEQF
TRBV7-9 | ASSIAGQGQPQH
TRBV9 | ASSVAPTSGRGNEQF
TRBV7-3 | ASSLTGYPQETQY
TRBV20-1 | SASMSGRSNEQF
TRBV2 | ASSDYPGQGAEQY
TRBV18 | ASSPLRESTDTQY
TRBV7-2 | ASSLDWTGGPYGYT
TRBV27 | ASSLQAANQPQH
TRBV29-1 | SVEGRTEAF
TRBV6-5 | ASSYSGTGTTDTQY
TRBV14 | ASSQVRGTEAF